This T cell receptor beta chain is drawn from a study of a mutant IDH1 vaccine in newly diagnosed glioma. As concerns this clone: Its target is unknown.

V lost 6 bases, J lost 9 bases, and 3 bases stayed unmatched. CDR3 size: 11 residues. CDR1 is SGHAT and CDR2 is FQNNGV in the germline V gene. Time point defined: week 11, during vaccination. With topical imiquimod, each dose of the vaccine consisted of 300 ug of mutant IDH1 20-mer peptide. Clones were read by immunoSEQ multiplex PCR, and TCRdb kept only the in-frame ones, dropping some. The sample comprises around 100,000 clones, roughly 90% of which are singletons, and roughly 0.62% rests with the top ten. This sequence was found in a woman aged 45-59 years with glioma. J is TRBJ2-3 and V is TRBV11-2; the match to TRBD2 covers 7 bases. The source material was PBMCs, sampled from a glioma patient whose treatment included an IDH1 peptide vaccine. CDR3 nucleotide sequence: TGTGCCAGCAGGGGGAGGGGCACGCAGTATTTT. Translated: CASRGRGTQYF. Together with reference TRBV11-2 and TRBJ2-3, the CDR3 gives the full variable domain: EAGVAQSPRYKIIEKRQSVAFWCNPISGHATLYWYQQILGQGPKLLIQFQNNGVVDDSQLPKDRFSAERLKGVDSTLKIQPAKLEDSAVYLCASRGRGTQYFGPGTRLTVL.